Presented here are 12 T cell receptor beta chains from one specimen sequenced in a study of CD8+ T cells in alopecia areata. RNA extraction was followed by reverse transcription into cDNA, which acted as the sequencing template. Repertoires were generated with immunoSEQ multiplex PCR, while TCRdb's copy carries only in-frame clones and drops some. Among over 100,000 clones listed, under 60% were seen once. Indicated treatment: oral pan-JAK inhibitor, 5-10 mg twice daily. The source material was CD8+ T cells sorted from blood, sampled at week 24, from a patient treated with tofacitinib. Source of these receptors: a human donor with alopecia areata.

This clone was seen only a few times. The CDR3: CASSPLKLNTEAFF. The CDR3 coding sequence is TGTGCCAGCAGCCCCCTGAAGCTGAACACTGAAGCTTTCTTT. This chain connects TRBV13 to TRBJ1-1, with unresolved D. The CDR3 covers 14 residues. Trimming took 5 bases from V and 0 from J, leaving 10 bases between them. Germline assignment: CDR1 PRHDT and CDR2 FYEKMQ (reference sequence).

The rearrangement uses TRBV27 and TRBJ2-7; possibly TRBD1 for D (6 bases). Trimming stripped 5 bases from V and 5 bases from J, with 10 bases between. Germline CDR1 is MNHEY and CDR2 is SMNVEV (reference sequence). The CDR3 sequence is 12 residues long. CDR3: CASSRGGDEQYF. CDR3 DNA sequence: TGTGCCAGCAGTCGAGGGGGAGACGAGCAGTACTTC.

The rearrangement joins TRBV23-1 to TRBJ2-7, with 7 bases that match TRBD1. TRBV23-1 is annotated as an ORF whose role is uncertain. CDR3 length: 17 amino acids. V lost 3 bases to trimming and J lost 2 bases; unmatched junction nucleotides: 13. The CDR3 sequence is CASSQRAGAGGPYEQYF. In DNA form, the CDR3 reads TGCGCCAGCAGTCAGCGGGCCGGGGCAGGGGGTCCCTACGAGCAGTACTTC.

The CDR3 protein is CATSRGGEDNEQFF. As DNA, the CDR3 is TGTGCCACCAGCCGGGGGGGCGAGGACAATGAGCAGTTCTTC. This chain connects TRBV15 to TRBJ2-1, with TRBD2 matching 8 bases. V gave up 5 bases and J gave up 5 bases; unmatched junction bases: 5. Germline lookup yields CDR1 LNHNV and CDR2 YYDKDF (reference sequence). CDR3 length equals 14 residues.

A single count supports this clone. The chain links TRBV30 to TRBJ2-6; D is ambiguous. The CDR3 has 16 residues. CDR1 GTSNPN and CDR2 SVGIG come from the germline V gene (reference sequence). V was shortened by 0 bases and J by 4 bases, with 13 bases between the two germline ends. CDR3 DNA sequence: TGTGCCTGGAGTGTACCTGGGCGTTCCGGGGCCAACGTCCTGACTTTC. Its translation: CAWSVPGRSGANVLTF.

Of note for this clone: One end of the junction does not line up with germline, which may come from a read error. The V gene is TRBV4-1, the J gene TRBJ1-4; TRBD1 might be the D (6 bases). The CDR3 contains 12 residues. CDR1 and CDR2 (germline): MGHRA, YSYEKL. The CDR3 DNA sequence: TGCGCCAGCGCTACGGGGGGCGAAGTTTTGGTTTTT. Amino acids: CASATGGEVLVF.

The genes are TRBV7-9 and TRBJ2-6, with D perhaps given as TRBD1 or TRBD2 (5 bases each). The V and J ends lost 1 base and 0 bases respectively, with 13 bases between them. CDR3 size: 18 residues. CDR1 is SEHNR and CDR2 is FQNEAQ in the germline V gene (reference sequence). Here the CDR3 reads CASSLVEGLLSGANVLTF. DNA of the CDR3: TGTGCCAGCAGCTTAGTCGAGGGGCTACTCTCTGGGGCCAACGTCCTGACTTTC.

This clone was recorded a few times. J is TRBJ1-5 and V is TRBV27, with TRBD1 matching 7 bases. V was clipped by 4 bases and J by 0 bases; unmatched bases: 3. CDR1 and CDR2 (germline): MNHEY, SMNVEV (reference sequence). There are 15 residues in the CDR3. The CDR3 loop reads CASSSDRYSNQPQHF. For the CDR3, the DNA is TGTGCCAGCAGTTCGGACAGGTATAGCAATCAGCCCCAGCATTTT.

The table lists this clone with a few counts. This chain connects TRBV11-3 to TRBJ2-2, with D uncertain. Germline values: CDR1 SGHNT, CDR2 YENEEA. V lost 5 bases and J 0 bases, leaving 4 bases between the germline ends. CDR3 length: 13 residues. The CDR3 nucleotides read TGTGCCAGCAGCCCCTCGAACACCGGGGAGCTGTTTTTT. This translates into CASSPSNTGELFF.

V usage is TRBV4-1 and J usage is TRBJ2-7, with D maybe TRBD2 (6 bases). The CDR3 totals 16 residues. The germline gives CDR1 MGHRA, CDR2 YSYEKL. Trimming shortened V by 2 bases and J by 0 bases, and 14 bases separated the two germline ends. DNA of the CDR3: TGCGCCAGCAGCCAACTTAGCGGCCTCCTCTCCTACGAGCAGTACTTC. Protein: CASSQLSGLLSYEQYF.

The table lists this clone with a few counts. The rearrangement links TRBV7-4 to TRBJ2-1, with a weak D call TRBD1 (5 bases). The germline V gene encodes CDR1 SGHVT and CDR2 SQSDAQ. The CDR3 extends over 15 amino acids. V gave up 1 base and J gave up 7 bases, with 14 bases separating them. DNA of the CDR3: TGTGCCAGCAGCTTAGATGTTGTGGGGCGTAATGAGCAGTTCTTC. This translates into CASSLDVVGRNEQFF.

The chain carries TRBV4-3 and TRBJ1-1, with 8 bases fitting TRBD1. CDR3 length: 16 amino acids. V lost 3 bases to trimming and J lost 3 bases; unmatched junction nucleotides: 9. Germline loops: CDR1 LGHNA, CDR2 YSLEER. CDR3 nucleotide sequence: TGCGCCAGCAGCCACCCCCCGGGACAGGAGGACACTGAAGCTTTCTTT. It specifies CASSHPPGQEDTEAFF.